These 17 T cell receptor beta chains were all obtained from the same sample, sequenced in a study of PD-1 blockade in classical Hodgkin lymphoma. Profiling relied on immunoSEQ multiplex PCR, and the TCRdb table lists in-frame clones only, not all of them. The sample yields around 25,000 clones, approximately 80% seen once. Every single patient, without exception, relapsed after autologous stem cell transplantation, and brentuximab vedotin exposure varied. Sequenced material: peripheral blood mononuclear cells (PBMCs), taken before the second cycle of nivolumab. Receptors originate from a human donor with classical Hodgkin lymphoma.

This clone showed up just a few times. J is TRBJ1-2 and V is TRBV7-2, with 7 bases lining up with TRBD1. The CDR3 totals 15 residues. The J segment lost 4 bases and the V segment lost 5 bases, leaving 10 bases of the junction unmatched. CDR1 is SGHTA and CDR2 is FQGNSA in the germline V gene. CDR3 region: CASSLRTGRGYGYTF. CDR3 coding DNA: TGTGCCAGCAGCCTTCGGACAGGACGTGGCTATGGCTACACCTTC. Variable domain in full (rest from reference TRBV7-2 and TRBJ1-2): GAGVSQSPSNKVTEKGKDVELRCDPISGHTALYWYRQSLGQGLEFLIYFQGNSAPDKSGLPSDRFSAERTGGSVSTLTIQRTQQEDSAVYLCASSLRTGRGYGYTFGSGTRLTVV.

V and J are TRBV19 and TRBJ2-7; 10 nucleotides align to TRBD2. CDR1 LNHDA and CDR2 SQIVND come from the germline V gene (reference sequence). This CDR3 spans 15 amino acids. Germline trimming cut 5 bases from V and 5 bases from J; bases unmatched to any gene: 9. The DNA of the CDR3 is TGTGCCAGTAGTTCTCAGCGGGGGGGCGGTCACGAGCAGTACTTC. As protein: CASSSQRGGGHEQYF. Full variable domain (remainder filled in from reference TRBV19 and TRBJ2-7): DGGITQSPKYLFRKEGQNVTLSCEQNLNHDAMYWYRQDPGQGLRLIYYSQIVNDFQKGDIAEGYSVSREKKESFPLTVTSAQKNPTAFYLCASSSQRGGGHEQYFGPGTRLTVT.

The sample holds a few counts of this clone. The V call is TRBV5-6, the J call TRBJ1-2; 7 bases are a match to TRBD1. The germline gives CDR1 SGHDT, CDR2 YYEEEE. V was clipped by 3 bases and J by 5 bases; unmatched bases: 7. The CDR3 has 14 residues. CDR3 sequence reads: CASSYDRVGYGYTF. In DNA form, the CDR3 reads TGTGCCAGCAGCTACGACAGGGTTGGGTATGGCTACACCTTC. The whole variable domain, remainder taken from reference TRBV5-6 and TRBJ1-2, is DAGVTQSPTHLIKTRGQQVTLRCSPKSGHDTVSWYQQALGQGPQFIFQYYEEEERQRGNFPDRFSGHQFPNYSSELNVNALLLGDSALYLCASSYDRVGYGYTFGSGTRLTVV.

This clone is a singleton in its sample. V and J are TRBV5-1 and TRBJ2-3; 11 nucleotides agree with TRBD2. This CDR3 is built from 16 residues. CDR1 and CDR2 from the germline V gene are SGHRS and YFSETQ. V lost 4 bases, J lost 2 bases, and 6 bases stayed unmatched. The DNA of the CDR3 is TGCGCCAGCAGCCCCGCTAGCGGGGGGATCACAGATACGCAGTATTTT. It yields the protein CASSPASGGITDTQYF.

The V call is TRBV7-2, the J call TRBJ2-7, with D unresolved. The CDR3 extends over 17 amino acids. Trimming took off 1 base at V and 0 bases at J, with 16 bases between the two ends. Germline V gene sequence: CDR1 SGHTA, CDR2 FQGNSA. The DNA for the CDR3 is TGTGCCAGCAGCTTAGACCCCACAAGGTTTCTCTCCTACGAGCAGTACTTC. Its protein product is CASSLDPTRFLSYEQYF.

This chain connects TRBV7-9 to TRBJ2-7, with D possibly matching TRBD1 (6 bases). The CDR3 has 14 residues. Trimming took off 5 bases at V and 4 bases at J, with 15 bases between the two ends. Germline values: CDR1 SEHNR, CDR2 FQNEAQ (reference sequence). CDR3 in DNA: TGTGCCAGCAGCAACCGGGACACCGAATACGAGCAGTACTTC. Amino acid sequence: CASSNRDTEYEQYF.

This clone was counted only a few times. V gene TRBV5-6 combines with J gene TRBJ1-4; D gene unclear. V was cut by 0 bases and J by 6 bases, with 6 bases left in between. The V gene's germline CDR1 is SGHDT and CDR2 YYEEEE. This CDR3 has 13 amino acids. The CDR3 region is CASSLAHDEKLFF. CDR3 coding DNA: TGTGCCAGCAGCTTGGCCCATGATGAAAAACTGTTTTTT.

This chain joins TRBV28 and TRBJ1-3, with D hard to call. V was clipped by 4 bases and J by 3 bases, with 4 bases between them. The CDR3 totals 12 residues. Germline loops: CDR1 MDHEN, CDR2 SYDVKM. CDR3 sequence (DNA): TGTGCCAGCAGTTACGGTGGAAACACCATATATTTT. The encoded protein is CASSYGGNTIYF.

The chain couples TRBV19 to TRBJ1-4; no clear D gene. Germline-derived CDR1 and CDR2 are LNHDA and SQIVND (reference sequence). The CDR3 contains 18 residues. V was pared by 3 bases and J by 8 bases, with 25 bases between. The CDR3 DNA reads TGTGCCAGTAGTATGCCGAAATCCAGGCGACTAAGATCAGAAAAACTGTTTTTT. This gives the protein CASSMPKSRRLRSEKLFF.

There are a few counts of this clone. This chain links TRBV11-2 with TRBJ1-1; D ambiguous. The ends were cut back, 1 base at V and 4 bases at J, with 7 bases in the middle. The CDR3 totals 13 residues. In germline, CDR1 is SGHAT, CDR2 FQNNGV. In DNA, the CDR3 is TGTGCCAGCAGCTTAGCTGAGTCCACTGAAGCTTTCTTT. Protein product: CASSLAESTEAFF.

This chain connects TRBV5-3 to TRBJ2-7; D is unclear. Being an ORF, TRBV5-3 has a function that is uncertain. V lost 1 base and J 5 bases, leaving 19 bases between the germline ends. CDR3 length: 16 amino acids. The CDR3 bases are TGTGCCAGAAGCTTGTTTAATGGGCCTCTAGTCCACGAGCAGTACTTC. Amino acids: CARSLFNGPLVHEQYF.

The rearrangement links TRBV6-6 to TRBJ1-2; 8 bases are shared with TRBD1. The length of the CDR3 is 14 residues. V was pared by 6 bases and J by 5 bases, with 8 bases of the junction left unmatched. The V gene's germline CDR1 is MNHNY and CDR2 SVGAGI (reference sequence). This CDR3 is CASSQGTGGYGYTF. CDR3 DNA sequence: TGTGCCAGCAGCCAAGGGACAGGAGGTTATGGCTACACCTTC.

This clone has just a few counts. This rearrangement joins TRBV27 to TRBJ1-6; D is undetermined. Germline V CDR1 and CDR2: MNHEY, SMNVEV (reference sequence). The V and J ends lost 2 bases and 2 bases respectively, with 10 bases between them. This CDR3 spans 16 amino acids. DNA for the CDR3: TGTGCCAGCAGTTTACGTGCCCCACCCTATAATTCACCCCTCCACTTT. Encoded protein: CASSLRAPPYNSPLHF.

The chain recombines TRBV12-5 with TRBJ2-7; 11 bases fit TRBD1. Per germline, CDR1 LGHNT and CDR2 FRNRAP. V shed 6 bases and J 5 bases; nucleotides not matched to a gene: 3. The CDR3 contains 13 residues. DNA for the CDR3: TGTGCTAGTGGCTGGGACAGGGGGAACGAGCAGTACTTC. This codes for CASGWDRGNEQYF.

The V gene is TRBV19, the J gene TRBJ2-2; the D gene is possibly TRBD2 (5 bases). Trimming left V 6 bases short and J 0 bases short, with 14 bases between. CDR3 size: 16 residues. Germline V gives CDR1 LNHDA, CDR2 SQIVND (reference sequence). The CDR3 DNA is TGTGCCAGTAGCTTTTCGAGCGGATCGAACACCGGGGAGCTGTTTTTT. Its protein is CASSFSSGSNTGELFF.

The chain is built from TRBV4-2 and TRBJ2-5; 10 positions agree with TRBD2. The length of the CDR3 is 16 residues. Germline CDR1 is LGHNA and CDR2 is YNFKEQ. The J segment lost 5 bases and the V segment lost 4 bases, leaving 10 bases of the junction unmatched. CDR3 amino acids: CASSPTSGGARETQYF. The CDR3 nucleotides are TGTGCCAGCAGCCCCACAAGCGGGGGGGCAAGGGAGACCCAGTACTTC.

The chain has TRBV6-6 and TRBJ1-3, with D tentatively TRBD1 (5 bases). Looked up from germline, CDR1 is MNHNY and CDR2 is SVGAGI (reference sequence). This CDR3 spans 14 amino acids. V was trimmed by 2 bases and J by 1 base, leaving 6 bases between them. Here the CDR3 DNA reads TGTGCCAGCAGTTACGCAGGGTCTGGAAACACCATATATTTT. This gives the protein CASSYAGSGNTIYF.